The clone carrying this T cell receptor beta chain was seen more than once but under ten times. Its antigen is unidentified. Unique molecular identifiers were incorporated into the prepared TCRbeta library. One entry per CDR3 protein results from TCRdb running MiXCR on the PCR reads. The sample includes 780,000 or so distinct CDR3 sequences, around 17% seen only once; the top ten take roughly 4.8%. This specimen belongs to a study of T-cell reconstitution after alpha-beta-depleted transplantation in children. Germline assignment: CDR1 DFQATT and CDR2 SNEGSKA (reference sequence). The CDR3 has 12 residues. Study results and caveats: Surviving recipient T cells and intrathymic progenitors accounted for some patients' high TCRbeta diversity at day 60. T cells produced anew were the main source of T-cell counts and diversity one year after transplant. It was reported that alpha-beta T cells came from several hundred expanded graft clones (about two months after transplant).

This sequence originates from a male patient between 10 and 17 years old who had a stem cell transplant for acute lymphoblastic leukemia, so the T cells may come from the graft donor. The chain joins TRBV20-1 to TRBJ1-1; no definite D call. The sequences come from PBMCs, mostly from graft donor cells, collected 360 days after TCRalphabeta/CD19-depleted stem cell transplant. The CDR3 reads CRDSDLQRGAFF. The CDR3, as DNA: TGCAGGGACTCGGACCTCCAACGCGGAGCTTTCTTT.